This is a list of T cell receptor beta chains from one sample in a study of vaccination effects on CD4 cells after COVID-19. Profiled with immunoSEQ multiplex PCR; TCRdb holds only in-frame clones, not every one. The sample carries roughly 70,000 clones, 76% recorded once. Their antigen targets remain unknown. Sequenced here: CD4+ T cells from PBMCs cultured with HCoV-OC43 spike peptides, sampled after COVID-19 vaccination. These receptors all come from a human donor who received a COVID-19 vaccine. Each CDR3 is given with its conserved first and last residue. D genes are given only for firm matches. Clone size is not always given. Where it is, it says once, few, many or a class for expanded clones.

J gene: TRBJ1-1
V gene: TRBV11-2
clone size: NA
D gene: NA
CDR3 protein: CASSLRYGTEAFF
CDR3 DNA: TGTGCCAGCAGCTTAAGGTACGGGACTGAAGCTTTCTTT

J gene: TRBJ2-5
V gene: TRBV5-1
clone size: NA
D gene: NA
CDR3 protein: CASFNGPGQQETQYF
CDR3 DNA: TGCGCCAGCTTCAATGGACCGGGACAACAAGAGACCCAGTACTTC

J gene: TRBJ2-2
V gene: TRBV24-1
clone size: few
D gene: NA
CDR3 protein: CATSDLRDTGELFF
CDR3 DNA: TGTGCCACCAGTGACCTCAGGGACACCGGGGAGCTGTTTTTT

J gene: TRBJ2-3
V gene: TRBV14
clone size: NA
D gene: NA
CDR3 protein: CASSQDLQGSTQYF
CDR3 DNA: TGTGCCAGCAGCCAGGACCTACAGGGAAGCACGCAGTATTTT

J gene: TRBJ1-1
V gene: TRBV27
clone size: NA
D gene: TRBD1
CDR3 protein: CASESLGTGSTEAFF
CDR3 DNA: TGTGCCAGCGAGAGCCTTGGGACAGGTTCCACTGAAGCTTTCTTT

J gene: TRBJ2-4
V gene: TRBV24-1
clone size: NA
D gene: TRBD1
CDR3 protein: CATSDQGQGKNIQYF
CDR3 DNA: TGTGCCACCAGTGATCAAGGACAGGGGAAAAACATTCAGTACTTC

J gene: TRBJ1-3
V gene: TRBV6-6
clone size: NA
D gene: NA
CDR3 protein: CASSSRESSGNTIYF
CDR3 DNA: TGTGCCAGCAGTTCGAGGGAGAGCTCTGGAAACACCATATATTTT

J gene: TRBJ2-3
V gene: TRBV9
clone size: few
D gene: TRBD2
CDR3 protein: CASSVVSGVTDTQYF
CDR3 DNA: TGTGCCAGCAGCGTAGTGAGCGGGGTCACAGATACGCAGTATTTT

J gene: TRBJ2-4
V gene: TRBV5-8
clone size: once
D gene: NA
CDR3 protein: CASSPDFGVSAKNIQYF
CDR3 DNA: TGTGCCAGCAGCCCTGATTTTGGGGTGTCGGCCAAAAACATTCAGTACTTC

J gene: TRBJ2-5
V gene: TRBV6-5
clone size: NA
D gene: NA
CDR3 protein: CATEDPNLGETQYF
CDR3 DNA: TGTGCCACCGAGGACCCAAACCTGGGCGAGACCCAGTACTTC

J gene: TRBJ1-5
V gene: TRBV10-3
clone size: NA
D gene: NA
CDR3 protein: CAISEGVGYEDQPQHF
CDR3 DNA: TGTGCCATCAGTGAGGGAGTAGGCTATGAGGATCAGCCCCAGCATTTT

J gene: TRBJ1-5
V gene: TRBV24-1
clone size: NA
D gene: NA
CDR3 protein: CATSDLKGDGNQPQHF
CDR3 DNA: TGTGCCACCAGTGATCTCAAGGGGGACGGCAATCAGCCCCAGCATTTT